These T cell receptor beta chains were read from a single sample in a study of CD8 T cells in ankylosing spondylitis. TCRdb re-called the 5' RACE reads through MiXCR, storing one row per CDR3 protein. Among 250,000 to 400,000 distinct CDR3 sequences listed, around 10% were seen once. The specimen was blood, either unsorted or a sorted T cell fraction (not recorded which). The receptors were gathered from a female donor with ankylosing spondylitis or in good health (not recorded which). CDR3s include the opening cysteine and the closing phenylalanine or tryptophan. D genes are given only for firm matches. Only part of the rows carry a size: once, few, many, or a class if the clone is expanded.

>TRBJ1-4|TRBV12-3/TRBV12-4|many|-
TGTGCCAGCAGGGAGGACACAAGGGGATCCACTAATGAAAAACTGTTTTTT
CASREDTRGSTNEKLFF
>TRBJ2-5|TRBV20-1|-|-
TGCAGTGCTAGATTCTTACAGACCTACCAAGAGACCCAGTACTTC
CSARFLQTYQETQYF
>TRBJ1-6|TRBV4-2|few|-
TGTGCCAGCAGCCAAGAAGGGGGACAACGAAATTCACCCCTCCACTTT
CASSQEGGQRNSPLHF
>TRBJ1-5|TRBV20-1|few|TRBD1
TGCAGTGCTAGAAGGGGACAGAGTGATCAGCCCCAGCATTTT
CSARRGQSDQPQHF
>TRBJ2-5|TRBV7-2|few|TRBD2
TGTGCCAGCAGCTACCCGACTAGCGGGACCAAAGAGACCCAGTACTTC
CASSYPTSGTKETQYF
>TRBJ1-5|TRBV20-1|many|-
TGCAGTGCTGGAGCTCCGGGGTCCCAGCATTTT
CSAGAPGSQHF
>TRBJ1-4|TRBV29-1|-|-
TGCAGCGTTTCTCGGACTAATGAAAAACTGTTTTTT
CSVSRTNEKLFF
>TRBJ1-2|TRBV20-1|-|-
TGCAGTGCTTCCCCCTATGGCTACACCTTC
CSASPYGYTF
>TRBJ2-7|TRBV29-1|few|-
TGCAGCGCTGTCTCCACTTTCGAGCAGTACTTC
CSAVSTFEQYF
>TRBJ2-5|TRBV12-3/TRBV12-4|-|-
TGTGCCAGCCAACCGGGACGCCACCAAGAGACCCAGTACTTC
CASQPGRHQETQYF
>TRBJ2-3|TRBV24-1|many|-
TGTGCCACCAGTGACGAGGGGAGCACAGATACGCAGTATTTT
CATSDEGSTDTQYF
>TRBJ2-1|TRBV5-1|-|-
TGCGCCAGCAGCCCGGAGACCGGGAGCTCCTACAATGAGCAGTTCTTC
CASSPETGSSYNEQFF
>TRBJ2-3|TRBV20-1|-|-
TGCAGTGCTAGGAAAGGGGAGACGAACACAGATACGCAGTATTTT
CSARKGETNTDTQYF
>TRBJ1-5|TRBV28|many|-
TGTGCCAGCAGTTTCTCCCAGCCCCAGCATTTT
CASSFSQPQHF
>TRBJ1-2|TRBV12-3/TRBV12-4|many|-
TGTGCCAGCACCTTCGGGGCACGGTATGGCTACACCTTC
CASTFGARYGYTF
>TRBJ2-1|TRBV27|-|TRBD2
TGTGCCAGCAGTTCAACCGGGACTAGCAGACACAATGAGCAGTTCTTC
CASSSTGTSRHNEQFF
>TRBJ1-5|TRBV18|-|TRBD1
TGTGCCAGCTCACCACGTAGGGACAGCCTCTATAGCAATCAGCCCCAGCATTTT
CASSPRRDSLYSNQPQHF
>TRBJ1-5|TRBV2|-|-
TGTGCCAGCCGGGGGGTAGTTAGCAATCAGCCCCAGCATTTT
CASRGVVSNQPQHF
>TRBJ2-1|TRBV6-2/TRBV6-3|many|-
TGTGCCAGCAGTTACTTGGCGGGGCTCTACAATGAGCAGTTCTTC
CASSYLAGLYNEQFF
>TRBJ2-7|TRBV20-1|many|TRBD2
TGCAGTGTCCCGGGACTAGGGTTGTACGAGCAGTACTTC
CSVPGLGLYEQYF
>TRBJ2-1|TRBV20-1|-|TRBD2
TGCAGTGCGGTAGCGGGGGGGCTCTTTGATGAGCAGTTCTTC
CSAVAGGLFDEQFF
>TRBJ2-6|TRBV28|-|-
TGTGCCAGCAATCCCCGACAGGTTGGGGCCAACGTCCTGACTTTC
CASNPRQVGANVLTF
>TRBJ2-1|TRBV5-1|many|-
TGCGCCAGCAGCTACCGCCGAACAGGGACCTCCTACAATGAGCAGTTCTTC
CASSYRRTGTSYNEQFF
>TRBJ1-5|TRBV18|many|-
TGTGCCAGCTCCCCACACCCCGATAGCAATCAGCCCCAGCATTTT
CASSPHPDSNQPQHF
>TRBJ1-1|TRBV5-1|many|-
TGCGCCAGCAGCTTGAAGGAAGGGCTCACTGAAGCTTTCTTT
CASSLKEGLTEAFF
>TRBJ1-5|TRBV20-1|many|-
TGCAGTGCTAGCCGTGAAAATCAGCCCCAGCATTTT
CSASRENQPQHF
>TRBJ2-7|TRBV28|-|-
TGTGCCAGCAGTTTAGCAGGGGCCGAACCCAAATCCTACGAGCAGTACTTC
CASSLAGAEPKSYEQYF
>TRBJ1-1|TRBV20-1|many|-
TGCAGTGCTAGTTCCAGGCTGAACACTGAAGCTTTCTTT
CSASSRLNTEAFF
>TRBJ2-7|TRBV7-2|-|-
TGTGCCAGCAGCCCCTCGGGGCCCTACGAGCAGTACTTC
CASSPSGPYEQYF
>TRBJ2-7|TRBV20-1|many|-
TGCAGTGCTAGAGATCACAGCTCCTACGAGCAGTACTTC
CSARDHSSYEQYF
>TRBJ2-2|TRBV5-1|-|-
TGCGCCAGCAGCTCTCAGGGGGGTTCCGGGGAGCTGTTTTTT
CASSSQGGSGELFF
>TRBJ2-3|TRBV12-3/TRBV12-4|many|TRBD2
TGTGCCAGCATTCTGCGGGGGGTTTCGTATTTT
CASILRGVSYF
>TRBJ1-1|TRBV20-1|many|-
TGCAGTGCTAGTATAATAGGGAACACTGAAGCTTTCTTT
CSASIIGNTEAFF
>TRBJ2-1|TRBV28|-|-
TGTGCCAGCAGTTTAGCGTCAGGCTCCTACAATGAGCAGTTCTTC
CASSLASGSYNEQFF
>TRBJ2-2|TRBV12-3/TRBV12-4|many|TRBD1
TGTGCCAGCAGTAGGACAGGGGCCAACGGGGAGCTGTTTTTT
CASSRTGANGELFF
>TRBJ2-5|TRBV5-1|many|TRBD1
TGCGCCAGCAGCTTGGGAATTGGACAGGTAGAAGAGACCCAGTACTTC
CASSLGIGQVEETQYF
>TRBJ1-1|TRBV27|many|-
TGTGCCAGCAAATTAGCAAGGAACACTGAAGCTTTCTTT
CASKLARNTEAFF
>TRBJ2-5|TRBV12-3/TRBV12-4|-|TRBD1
TGTGCCAGCAGGCCGGGACAGAAAGAGACCCAGTACTTC
CASRPGQKETQYF
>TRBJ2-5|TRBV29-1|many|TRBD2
TGCAGCGCCATCACCGGGACTAGCGTAGGAGAGACCCAGTACTTC
CSAITGTSVGETQYF
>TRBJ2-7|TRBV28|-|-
TGTCCCAGCAGTTTTGACGGGGTCCACCAAGTCTACGAGCAGTACTTC
CPSSFDGVHQVYEQYF
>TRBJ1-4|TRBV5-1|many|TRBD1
TGCGCCAGCAAACCCGGCCGACAGGGAAGTACTGAAAAACTGTTTTTT
CASKPGRQGSTEKLFF
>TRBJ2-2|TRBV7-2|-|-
TGTGCCAGCAGCTCCTCCCCCGACGGTGCCGGGGAGCTGTTTTTT
CASSSSPDGAGELFF
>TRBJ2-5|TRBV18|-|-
TGTGCCAGCTCCCTCCAACTAGTTTCAGGCCAGTACTTC
CASSLQLVSGQYF
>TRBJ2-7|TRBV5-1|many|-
TGCGCCAGCAGCCCTCTGACCGGAACCTACGAGCAGTACTTC
CASSPLTGTYEQYF
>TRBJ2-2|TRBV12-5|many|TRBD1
TGTGCTAGTGGTTTGGCCCCGACAGGGAGAGGCACCGGGGAGCTGTTTTTT
CASGLAPTGRGTGELFF
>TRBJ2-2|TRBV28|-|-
TGTGCCAGCAGTTTCCAAGAGGGGACCGGGGAGCTGTTTTTT
CASSFQEGTGELFF
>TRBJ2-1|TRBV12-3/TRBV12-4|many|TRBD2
TGTGCCAGCAGTTGGGGGGGCTACAATGAGCAGTTCTTC
CASSWGGYNEQFF
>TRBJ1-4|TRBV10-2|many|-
TGCGCCAGCAGTGACAGACGGAGAAATGAAAAACTGTTTTTT
CASSDRRRNEKLFF
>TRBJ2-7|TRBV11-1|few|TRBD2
TGTGCCAGCAGCTTGCTGGGGACTAGCGCCTACTACGAGCAGTACTTC
CASSLLGTSAYYEQYF
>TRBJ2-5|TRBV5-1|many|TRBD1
TGCGCCAGCAGCTTGAGGGACAGGAACCCTCGAGAGACCCAGTACTTC
CASSLRDRNPRETQYF
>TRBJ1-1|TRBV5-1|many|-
TGCGCCAGCAGCACCGGACTGAACACTGAAGCTTTCTTT
CASSTGLNTEAFF
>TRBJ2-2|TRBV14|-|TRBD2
TGTGCCAGCAGCCACCGACTAGCGGTGAACACCGGGGAGCTGTTTTTT
CASSHRLAVNTGELFF
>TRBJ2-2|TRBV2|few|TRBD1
TGTGCCAGCACCCGGGGACAGCGAAATACCGGGGAGCTGTTTTTT
CASTRGQRNTGELFF